This T cell receptor (beta chain) emerged from a study of blood T cell repertoires in COVID-19. Per the authors' pipeline: Amplification of reference gene primers provided the estimated nucleated cell counts. Using immunoSEQ multiplex PCR, the repertoire was profiled, and TCRdb retains in-frame clones only, with some absent. The DNA was the basis for D and trimming; V, J and clone size are from that table. Here the sample spans about 70,000 clones, roughly 89% being singletons. Germline V gene sequence: CDR1 SGHTA, CDR2 FQGNSA. This CDR3 region has 14 residues. V was pared by 7 bases and J by 6 bases, with 16 bases between.

The V and J genes are TRBV7-2 and TRBJ1-5, with D maybe TRBD1 (6 bases). This receptor was identified in a man aged 50-59 years with active COVID-19. The sequencing sample was made of peripheral blood. The CDR3 bases are TGTGCCAGCAACGAAGGACAGCCGGGTCAGCCCCAGCATTTT. Translated: CASNEGQPGQPQHF.